Below, 29 T cell receptor beta chains from the same sample are listed, as sequenced in a study of persistence of HIV-infected CD4 T cells. The stimulus was an HIV-1 Gag 15-mer peptide pool, approximately 0.93 ug/peptide/mL. Memory cells lacking CD40L and CD69 with high CD45RO were sorted. These receptors lack a known antigen. Sequencing used immunoSEQ version 4 in survey mode. Data came from immunoSEQ multiplex PCR; TCRdb stores just in-frame clones and leaves some out. In the table there are roughly 35,000 clones, around 86% of which are singletons. Sequencing used cultured CD4+ T cells from PBMCs, obtained from a patient who received antiretroviral therapy. Receptors were obtained from an adult with HIV. The donor label of this sample is uncertain.

This clone occurred a few times. The genes are TRBV11-1 and TRBJ2-7; D could derive from TRBD1 or TRBD2 (5 bases each). Germline V gene data show CDR1 as SGHAT and CDR2 as FQDESV (reference sequence). The V end was cut by 6 bases, the J end by 0 bases, with 12 bases between. This CDR3 comprises 14 residues. CDR3 in amino acids: CASSVGTISYEQYF. The CDR3 DNA follows: TGTGCCAGCAGTGTAGGGACGATCTCCTACGAGCAGTACTTC.

V is TRBV9 and J is TRBJ1-2, with TRBD1 matching 10 bases. Germline CDR1 SGDLS, CDR2 YYNGEE. V lost 0 bases and J lost 8; bases outside the gene matches: 4. CDR3 size: 14 residues. The CDR3 region is CASSVAGQGVGYTF. The CDR3 DNA reads as TGTGCCAGCAGCGTAGCCGGACAGGGGGTCGGCTACACCTTC.

V is TRBV5-1 and J is TRBJ1-2; TRBD1 might be the D (5 bases). The CDR3 extends over 17 amino acids. V lost 3 bases and J 5 bases, leaving 23 bases between the germline ends. Germline V CDR1 and CDR2: SGHRS, YFSETQ. CDR3 DNA sequence: TGCGCCAGCAGCTCCGAACAGGCCATGGCGTTAGATTATGGCTACACCTTC. This gives the protein CASSSEQAMALDYGYTF.

The chain recombines TRBV5-1 with TRBJ2-1; D is tentatively TRBD1 or TRBD2 (6 bases each). Germline lookup yields CDR1 SGHRS and CDR2 YFSETQ. The germline V and J ends were trimmed by 3 bases and 1 base, with 20 bases remaining between them. The CDR3 is made up of 18 amino acids. CDR3 loop: CASSSWGAGWGSYNEQFF. CDR3 DNA sequence: TGCGCCAGCAGCTCCTGGGGGGCGGGCTGGGGATCCTACAATGAGCAGTTCTTC.

This clone was seen just once. The gene calls are TRBV6-5 and TRBJ2-5; 7 positions match TRBD2. J was trimmed by 3 bases and V by 4 bases; bases with no gene match: 2. Per germline, CDR1 MNHEY and CDR2 SVGAGI. The CDR3 has 13 amino acids. CDR3 protein: CASSFSGEETQYF. The CDR3, as DNA: TGTGCCAGCAGTTTCAGCGGGGAAGAGACCCAGTACTTC.

The chain has TRBV30 and TRBJ1-2; 8 bases align to TRBD1. Germline V lookup: CDR1 GTSNPN, CDR2 SVGIG (reference sequence). The length of the CDR3 is 14 residues. The trim removed 1 base at V and 2 bases at J, leaving 3 bases unmatched. As DNA, the CDR3 is TGTGCCTGGAGTGAGAACAGGGGGAACTATGGCTACACCTTC. Translation: CAWSENRGNYGYTF.

This clone has only one observation. This rearrangement joins TRBV28 to TRBJ2-7; D perhaps matches TRBD1 (5 bases). Deletions cut 7 bases from V and 4 bases from J, with 11 bases between. The CDR3 totals 12 residues. Germline V gene data show CDR1 as MDHEN and CDR2 as SYDVKM. The chain's CDR3 is CASNHQGYEQYV. CDR3 in DNA: TGTGCCAGCAACCATCAGGGATACGAGCAGTACGTC.

The sample holds one count of this clone. V gene TRBV18 combines with J gene TRBJ1-1, with D perhaps matching TRBD1 (6 bases). Germline loops: CDR1 KGHSH, CDR2 LQKENI. The CDR3 runs to 14 residues. V lost 6 bases, J lost 5 bases, and 16 bases lay in between. In DNA, the CDR3 is TGTGCCAGCTCGTCCCAGTTGGGGGCGACTGAAGCTTTCTTT. Protein: CASSSQLGATEAFF.

The chain combines TRBV7-2 with TRBJ2-1, with TRBD2 matching over 13 bases. Trimming at V came to 5 bases and at J to 4 bases, leaving 2 bases not matched to a gene. The CDR3 consists of 15 residues. Per germline, CDR1 SGHTA and CDR2 FQGNSA. CDR3 DNA sequence: TGTGCCAGCAGCCGGACTAGCGGGGGATACAATGAGCAGTTCTTC. This codes for CASSRTSGGYNEQFF.

V and J are TRBV7-3 and TRBJ2-1; 12 bases are shared with TRBD2. The CDR3 contains 15 residues. Looked up from germline, CDR1 is SGHTA and CDR2 is FQGTGA. Germline trimming cut 5 bases from V and 8 bases from J; bases unmatched to any gene: 7. The CDR3 region has the DNA TGTGCCAGCAGCCGGACTAGCGGGGAGTCCGATGAGCAGTTCTTC. Protein: CASSRTSGESDEQFF.

V gene TRBV6-1 combines with J gene TRBJ1-2, with D perhaps TRBD1 (6 bases). Germline V gene data show CDR1 as MNHNS and CDR2 as SASEGT. The V and J ends lost 1 base and 6 bases respectively, with 9 bases between them. The CDR3 loop spans 13 amino acids. This CDR3 is CASSEGAGDGYTF. The CDR3 DNA reads as TGTGCCAGCAGTGAAGGTGCAGGGGATGGCTACACCTTC.

This clone was seen more than once but under ten times. CDR3 coding DNA: TGTGCCAGTAGTTTAAACACTGGTTACACCGGGGAGCTGTTTTTT. It specifies CASSLNTGYTGELFF. The chain combines TRBV19 with TRBJ2-2, with D uncertain. V lost 5 bases to trimming and J lost 3 bases, with 13 bases between them. This CDR3 comprises 15 residues. Germline CDR1 LNHDA, CDR2 SQIVND (reference sequence).

The CDR3 here is CASSLDRNYGYTF. For the CDR3, the DNA is TGCGCCAGCAGCTTGGACCGTAACTATGGCTACACCTTC. The V call is TRBV5-1, the J call TRBJ1-2; no reliable D call. The V end lost 0 bases, the J end lost 1 base, and 4 bases lay between the germline ends. This CDR3 contains 13 residues. Germline-derived CDR1 and CDR2 are SGHRS and YFSETQ.

This chain links TRBV5-4 with TRBJ2-7, with D possibly being TRBD2 (7 bases). The CDR3 is made up of 13 amino acids. Trimming cost V 4 bases and J 6 bases, with 14 bases left between them. The germline gives CDR1 SGHNT, CDR2 YYREEE (reference sequence). CDR3 DNA: TGTGCCAGCAGCCCCGAGGGGGGGAGCGAGCAGTACTTC. Amino acids: CASSPEGGSEQYF.

The chain uses TRBV6-6 and TRBJ1-2, with TRBD1 matching over 7 bases. This CDR3 has 14 amino acids. Germline lookup yields CDR1 MNHNY and CDR2 SVGAGI (reference sequence). V shed 6 bases and J 6 bases; nucleotides not matched to a gene: 10. The CDR3 region has the DNA TGTGCCAGCAGATTCTTCCGGGACAGTGATGGCTACACCTTC. This encodes CASRFFRDSDGYTF.

V is TRBV6-5 and J is TRBJ2-7; tentatively, D is TRBD2 (6 bases). CDR1 and CDR2 from the germline V gene are MNHEY and SVGAGI. The V end lost 6 bases, the J end lost 3 bases, and 15 bases lay between the germline ends. The CDR3 sequence is 14 residues long. In nucleotides, the CDR3 is TGTGCCAGCAGCTCCGGGGGTCTAGTCTACGAGCAGTACTTC. As protein: CASSSGGLVYEQYF.

The chain links TRBV30 to TRBJ1-1, with D possibly matching TRBD1 (5 bases). This CDR3 has 14 residues. Germline values: CDR1 GTSNPN, CDR2 SVGIG (reference sequence). V lost 2 bases, J lost 4 bases, and 14 bases lay in between. The CDR3 region is CAWSRLAGSTEAFF. The CDR3 coding sequence is TGTGCCTGGAGTCGTCTTGCAGGGAGCACTGAAGCTTTCTTT.

This clone came up once. The chain combines TRBV9 with TRBJ2-2; D uncertain. Trimming left V 0 bases short and J 8 bases short, with 5 bases between. Germline V lookup: CDR1 SGDLS, CDR2 YYNGEE. This CDR3 region has 12 residues. CDR3 coding DNA: TGTGCCAGCAGCGTAGCAGAGGGGGAGCTGTTTTTT. It translates to CASSVAEGELFF.

V gene TRBV7-8 combines with J gene TRBJ2-1, with 13 bases lining up with TRBD2. The CDR3 consists of 17 residues. The germline V gene encodes CDR1 SGHVS and CDR2 FQNEAQ. Trimming took 2 bases from V and 8 from J; bases not matched to a gene: 9. CDR3 region: CASSLSGTSGNPHEQFF. DNA of the CDR3: TGTGCCAGCAGCTTAAGCGGGACTAGCGGGAACCCTCATGAGCAGTTCTTC. Together with reference TRBV7-8 and TRBJ2-1, the CDR3 gives the full variable domain: GAGVSQSPRYKVAKRGQDVALRCDPISGHVSLFWYQQALGQGPEFLTYFQNEAQLDKSGLPSDRFFAERPEGSVSTLKIQRTQQEDSAVYLCASSLSGTSGNPHEQFFGPGTRLTVL.

The CDR3 sequence is CASSLYAQNTEAFF. In DNA form, the CDR3 reads TGCGCCAGCAGTCTATACGCCCAGAACACTGAAGCTTTCTTT. This rearrangement joins TRBV23-1 to TRBJ1-1; D unresolved. TRBV23-1 is reported as an ORF; its role is uncertain. Trimming took off 4 bases at V and 1 base at J, with 10 bases between the two ends. This CDR3 comprises 14 residues.

The chain joins TRBV21-1 to TRBJ2-7; the DNA was not compared with TRBD2, the D call given in the table. TRBV21-1 counts as a pseudogene. This CDR3 has 16 amino acids. CDR3 amino acids: CASSKAINLICYEQYF. The CDR3 nucleotides are TGTGCCAGCAGCAAAGCCATTAACTTAATATGCTACGAGCAGTACTTC.

The V and J genes are TRBV5-5 and TRBJ2-7, with D uncertain. This CDR3 spans 15 amino acids. Germline loops: CDR1 SGHKS, CDR2 YYEKEE (reference sequence). Trimming left V 0 bases short and J 3 bases short, with 13 bases between. The CDR3: CASSLAAGEIYEQYV. CDR3 DNA sequence: TGTGCCAGCAGCTTGGCAGCAGGCGAAATCTACGAGCAGTACGTC.

The rearrangement uses TRBV5-1 and TRBJ2-5, with 7 bases lining up with TRBD2. This CDR3 spans 14 amino acids. Germline V gene sequence: CDR1 SGHRS, CDR2 YFSETQ. Trimming at V came to 1 base and at J to 5 bases, leaving 5 bases not matched to a gene. Here the CDR3 reads CASSLSTAGETQYF. The CDR3, as DNA: TGCGCCAGCAGCTTGTCGACAGCGGGGGAGACCCAGTACTTC.

V usage is TRBV5-1 and J usage is TRBJ2-1; 8 bases match TRBD2. Germline V lookup: CDR1 SGHRS, CDR2 YFSETQ. The CDR3 loop spans 15 amino acids. The J segment lost 7 bases and the V segment lost 1 base, leaving 7 bases of the junction unmatched. The CDR3 region has the DNA TGCGCCAGCAGCTTGTTTGCGGGGGGCTATAATGAGCAGTTCTTC. Translated: CASSLFAGGYNEQFF.

The rearrangement links TRBV6-5 to TRBJ2-7; TRBD1 aligns across 8 bases. CDR3 length equals 14 residues. CDR1 is MNHEY, CDR2 SVGAGI, per germline. V shed 4 bases, J shed 7 bases, and the junction held 9 bases outside the gene matches. The CDR3 DNA reads as TGTGCCAGCAGTTCTCTTGGACAGGGTCGGGAGCAGTACTTC. Translating gives CASSSLGQGREQYF.

The rearrangement joins TRBV19 to TRBJ1-2, with D possibly being TRBD1 (5 bases). The CDR3 length is 14 residues. Trimming cost V 5 bases and J 1 base, with 11 bases left between them. Germline assignment: CDR1 LNHDA and CDR2 SQIVND (reference sequence). This chain's CDR3 is CASSLTANNYGYTF. In nucleotides, the CDR3 is TGTGCCAGTAGTCTGACAGCGAATAACTATGGCTACACCTTC.

The genes are TRBV10-3 and TRBJ1-2; D not certain. The CDR3 has 14 residues. Germline CDR1 reads ENHRY; CDR2 reads SYGVKD. With 4 bases removed from V and 2 bases from J, the gap between germline ends came to 11 bases. The CDR3 loop reads CAISGKDENYGYTF. The CDR3 nucleotides read TGTGCCATCAGTGGCAAGGACGAGAACTATGGCTACACCTTC.

This clone was counted a few times. The rearrangement uses TRBV23-1 and TRBJ2-7; D is unresolved. TRBV23-1 is assigned to the ORF class and has an uncertain function. The CDR3 is 14 residues long. V was clipped by 3 bases and J by 0 bases, with 9 bases between them. The CDR3 loop is CASSHPDRSYEQYF. The DNA of the CDR3 is TGCGCCAGCAGTCACCCGGACCGCTCCTACGAGCAGTACTTC.

This clone occurred once. V usage is TRBV5-1 and J usage is TRBJ2-1; TRBD1 is a possible D gene (6 bases). Germline lookup yields CDR1 SGHRS and CDR2 YFSETQ. The CDR3 is made up of 16 amino acids. Trimming pared 3 bases from V and 8 bases from J, leaving 21 bases between. The CDR3 sequence: CASSSEGPFPGDEQFF. The DNA of the CDR3 is TGCGCCAGCAGCTCCGAGGGACCCTTTCCAGGGGATGAGCAGTTCTTC.